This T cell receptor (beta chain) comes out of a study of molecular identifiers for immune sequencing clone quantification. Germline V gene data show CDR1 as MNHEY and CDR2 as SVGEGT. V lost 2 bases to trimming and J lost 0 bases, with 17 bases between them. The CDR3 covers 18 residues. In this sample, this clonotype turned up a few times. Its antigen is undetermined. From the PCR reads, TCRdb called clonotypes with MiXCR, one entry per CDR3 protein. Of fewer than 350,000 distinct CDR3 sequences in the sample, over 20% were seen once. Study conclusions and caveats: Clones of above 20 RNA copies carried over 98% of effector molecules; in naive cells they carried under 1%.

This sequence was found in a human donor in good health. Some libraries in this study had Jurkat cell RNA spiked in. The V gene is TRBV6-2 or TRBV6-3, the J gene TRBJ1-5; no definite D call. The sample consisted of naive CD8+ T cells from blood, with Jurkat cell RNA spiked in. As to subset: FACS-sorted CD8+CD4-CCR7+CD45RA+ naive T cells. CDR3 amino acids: CASSYRLDASTSNQPQHF. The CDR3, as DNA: TGTGCCAGCAGTTACCGCCTGGATGCGAGTACTAGCAATCAGCCCCAGCATTTT.